These T cell receptor beta chains were read from a single sample in a study of regulatory T cells in long-lasting Graves disease. TCRdb processed the multiplex PCR reads anew with MiXCR; each CDR3 protein has one entry. In the table there are about 330,000 distinct CDR3 sequences, about a sixth of which are singletons. These data are also associated with another study on T cells in Graves' hyperthyroidism and ophthalmopathy.

Sequencing used peripheral blood mononuclear cells (PBMCs), obtained at new diagnosis, from a patient treated with antithyroid drugs. All receptors come from a woman in her late teens or twenties with Graves disease. CDR3s include the opening cysteine and the closing phenylalanine or tryptophan. D genes are given only for firm matches. Clone size appears in some rows only: once, few, many, or a class for an expanded clone.

d_gene	v_gene	abundance	len	j_gene	CDR3nt	CDR3aa
NA	TRBV7-3	NA	15	TRBJ1-3	TGTGCCAGCAGCCTACAGGGACAATCTGGAAACACCATATATTTT	CASSLQGQSGNTIYF
TRBD1	TRBV7-3	NA	15	TRBJ2-1	TGTGCCAGCAGCTTTTTCCCGACAGGGGAGAATGAGCAATTCTTC	CASSFFPTGENEQFF
NA	TRBV19	NA	14	TRBJ2-7	TGTGCCAGTACCAAAGGGGCCCTCGACTACGAGCAGTACTTC	CASTKGALDYEQYF
NA	TRBV7-3	few	18	TRBJ2-6	TGTGCCAGCAGTCTTGGCAGAGGGAGTAGCTCTGGGGCCAACGTCCTGACTTTC	CASSLGRGSSSGANVLTF
TRBD1	TRBV30	few	14	TRBJ2-3	TGTGCTACTACAGGGGGCGCCGGGACAGATACGCAGTATTTT	CATTGGAGTDTQYF
NA	TRBV11-2	many	14	TRBJ2-1	TGTGCCAGCAGCTTGGGGGGCCCCCAATCTAAGCAGTTCTTC	CASSLGGPQSKQFF
TRBD1	TRBV3-1	NA	13	TRBJ2-7	TGTGCCAGCAGGCTAGATGACAGGGCCGAGCAGTACTTC	CASRLDDRAEQYF
NA	TRBV2	many	16	TRBJ1-5	TGTGCCAGCAGTGACTTTTACGGAGTAGGCGTCCAGCCCCAGCATTTT	CASSDFYGVGVQPQHF
NA	TRBV7-9	NA	16	TRBJ2-6	TGTGCCAGCAGCTTCACGCCCTCCTCTGGGGCCAACGTCCGGACTTTC	CASSFTPSSGANVRTF
TRBD1	TRBV20-1	many	19	TRBJ2-1	TGCAGTGCTAGAGATCTGGGACAGGGGGCGATTCCAGAATCCAATGAGCAGTTCTTC	CSARDLGQGAIPESNEQFF
NA	TRBV4-2	few	15	TRBJ2-2	TGTGCCAGCAGCCTCCATAGCCAGCCTGCCGGGGAGCTGTTTTTT	CASSLHSQPAGELFF
NA	TRBV7-9	many	13	TRBJ2-1	TGTGCCAGCAGCTTAGGTTCGGGCGGCACCGAGTTCTTC	CASSLGSGGTEFF
NA	TRBV28	many	14	TRBJ2-7	TGTGCCAGCAGTTTATACAGTCTAGCCTACGAGCAGTACTTC	CASSLYSLAYEQYF
TRBD1	TRBV29-1	few	14	TRBJ1-5	TGCAGCGTTTCCGGGACAGGGAATAATCAGCCCCAGCATTTT	CSVSGTGNNQPQHF
TRBD1	TRBV10-2	many	14	TRBJ1-1	TGCGCCAGCACCTCCGGGACAGGCTCTAAGGAAGCTTTCTTT	CASTSGTGSKEAFF
TRBD2	TRBV5-1	few	13	TRBJ2-3	TGCGCCACGGGGGGACTAAGCACAGATACGCAGTATTTT	CATGGLSTDTQYF
NA	TRBV18	many	16	TRBJ2-7	TGTGCCAGCTCACCATTCGCGGGCCCTCAAAGCGACGAGCAGTACTTC	CASSPFAGPQSDEQYF
TRBD1	TRBV5-1	many	18	TRBJ2-1	TGCGCCAGCAGCTTGGTCGTTTATCGGGACAGGGACCGAAGGGGGCAGTTCTTC	CASSLVVYRDRDRRGQFF
NA	TRBV3-1	many	12	TRBJ1-2	TGTGCCAGCAGCTCAGGGGCCGTCGGCTACACCTTC	CASSSGAVGYTF
NA	TRBV4-1	NA	17	TRBJ2-3	TGCGCCAGCAGCCAAGATCGATCGGGGACCCCTTATGATACGCAGTATTTT	CASSQDRSGTPYDTQYF
NA	TRBV7-8	many	13	TRBJ2-5	TGTGCCAGCAGCTTATTTATTGGAGAGACCCAGTACTTC	CASSLFIGETQYF
NA	TRBV24-1	few	13	TRBJ2-2	TGTGCCACCAGACAGGGGAACACCGGGGAGCTGTTTTTT	CATRQGNTGELFF
NA	TRBV3-1	many	13	TRBJ1-5	TGCGCCAGCAGCCAAGATCTTGGTCAGCCCCAGCATTTT	CASSQDLGQPQHF
NA	TRBV28	many	17	TRBJ1-1	TGTGCCAGCAGTTTGGGGTTCGAAGACAGGTTGAACACTGAAGCTTTCTTT	CASSLGFEDRLNTEAFF
NA	TRBV12-3/TRBV12-4	many	14	TRBJ1-1	TGTGCCAGCAGTTTCCCGGCCGGCAACACTGAAGCTTTCTTT	CASSFPAGNTEAFF
NA	TRBV20-1	many	15	TRBJ2-3	TGCAGTGCTAGAGAGACTAGGAGGTTAGGAGATACGCAGTATTTT	CSARETRRLGDTQYF
NA	TRBV2	many	15	TRBJ2-3	TGTGCCAGCATAGAGCAGGGGGGAGGCGGATATACGCAGTATTTT	CASIEQGGGGYTQYF
TRBD1	TRBV10-2	many	14	TRBJ1-1	TGCGCCACCGAAAGGACAGGGGGCCTCACTGAAGCTTTCTTT	CATERTGGLTEAFF
NA	TRBV29-1	NA	10	TRBJ2-3	TGCAGCGTGGGGCAGGGTACGCAGTATTTT	CSVGQGTQYF
NA	TRBV6-1	few	18	TRBJ1-6	TGTGCCAGCAGTGAAGCAAGGAGACTAAGCTCCTATAATTCACCCCTCCACTTT	CASSEARRLSSYNSPLHF
TRBD1	TRBV9	many	15	TRBJ2-7	TGTGCCAGCAGCGTTGGGACAGGGGGCGGCTACGAGCAGTACTTC	CASSVGTGGGYEQYF
NA	TRBV6-5	few	17	TRBJ2-6	TGTGCCAGCAGTTATATCCAGGGGGGGGTTGGGGCCAACGTCCTGACTTTC	CASSYIQGGVGANVLTF
NA	TRBV5-1	many	13	TRBJ1-1	TGTGCCAGCAGCGGCGGGGGTCAGCCTGAAGCTTTCTTT	CASSGGGQPEAFF
NA	TRBV4-2	NA	15	TRBJ2-3	TGTGCCAGCAACCAAGATGAAGGCGGCACAGATACGCAGTATTTT	CASNQDEGGTDTQYF
NA	TRBV5-1	many	18	TRBJ2-7	TGCGCCAGCAGCTTGGATGCAGGGGCTGTGACTAGAGTCTACGAGCAGTACTTC	CASSLDAGAVTRVYEQYF
TRBD1	TRBV7-9	many	16	TRBJ1-2	TGTGCCAGCAGCTTAACCTATGACAGGGTAGTGGAGGGCTACACCTTC	CASSLTYDRVVEGYTF
TRBD1	TRBV15	NA	14	TRBJ2-7	TGTGCCACCAGCAAATACAGGGGATCGGGAGAGCAGTACTTC	CATSKYRGSGEQYF
TRBD1	TRBV19	once	12	TRBJ1-6	TGTGCCAGTAATCAGGGGGCTTCACCCCTCCACTTT	CASNQGASPLHF
NA	TRBV30	many	15	TRBJ2-1	TGTGCCTGGAGTGGGGGACGTAGCTCCTACAATGAGCAGTTCTTC	CAWSGGRSSYNEQFF